The 9 T cell receptor beta chains below all came from one sample that was sequenced in a study of control samples from healthy donors and cancer patients (dated by TCRdb to the early 2020s). Library prep was done by the immunoSEQ multiplex PCR assay. TCRdb's version of the immuneACCESS table is confined to in-frame rearrangements and falls short of the full clone set. An unresolved V gene accounts for under half of the shortfall where checked; the remainder is of unknown origin. The table for this sample shows some 180,000 clones. The ten largest clones add up to 2% to 2.5% of the sample. The specimen was blood. The receptor source for this set is a woman aged 25 to 39 in good health.

This rearrangement joins TRBV7-2 to TRBJ2-7, with D possibly matching TRBD2 (6 bases). This CDR3 region has 13 residues. Looked up from germline, CDR1 is SGHTA and CDR2 is FQGNSA. The ends were cut back, 5 bases at V and 3 bases at J, with 11 bases in the middle. CDR3 in DNA: TGTGCCAGCAGCCCCAGGGACTTCTACGAGCAGTACTTC. It yields the protein CASSPRDFYEQYF.

This chain joins TRBV5-1 and TRBJ2-1, with TRBD2 matching over 13 bases. There are 17 residues in the CDR3. The V segment lost 6 bases and the J segment 0 bases; nucleotides outside the gene matches: 6. Germline CDR1 SGHRS, CDR2 YFSETQ. The CDR3 DNA sequence: TGCGCCAGCACGACTAGCGGGGGGCTGAGCTCCTACAATGAGCAGTTCTTC. Amino acid sequence: CASTTSGGLSSYNEQFF.

The chain links TRBV5-4 to TRBJ2-3; 12 bases line up with TRBD2. This CDR3 has 16 residues. The germline CDR1 and CDR2 sequences are SGHNT and YYREEE (reference sequence). V shed 5 bases and J 2 bases; nucleotides not matched to a gene: 6. For the CDR3, the DNA is TGTGCCAGCAGACTAACTAGCGGGGGGTACACAGATACGCAGTATTTT. It translates to CASRLTSGGYTDTQYF.

The rearrangement links TRBV6-5 to TRBJ1-2; TRBD1 is a possible D gene (6 bases). From germline, CDR1 is MNHEY and CDR2 SVGAGI. Trimming shortened V by 6 bases and J by 8 bases, and 16 bases separated the two germline ends. The length of the CDR3 is 13 residues. The CDR3 region is CASRPEGGRGYTF. The CDR3 nucleotides read TGTGCCAGCAGACCTGAGGGGGGGCGAGGCTACACCTTC.

J is TRBJ2-5 and V is TRBV6-1; D not resolved. V was trimmed by 2 bases and J by 3 bases, leaving 13 bases between them. CDR3 length: 15 amino acids. Germline V gives CDR1 MNHNS, CDR2 SASEGT. CDR3 region: CASSEFWGVKETQYF. The CDR3 nucleotides are TGTGCCAGCAGTGAATTTTGGGGTGTTAAAGAGACCCAGTACTTC.

The chain is built from TRBV7-3 and TRBJ2-3; a possible D gene is TRBD1 (6 bases). V was clipped by 5 bases and J by 4 bases, with 13 bases between them. CDR1 is SGHTA, CDR2 FQGTGA, per germline. The length of the CDR3 is 14 residues. Here the CDR3 DNA reads TGTGCCAGCAGCGATCGTAAGGGGGCAGATACGCAGTATTTT. Protein sequence: CASSDRKGADTQYF.

CDR3 coding DNA: TGCGCCAGCAGCCCGGGACAGATTAGCTCCTATAATTCACCCCTCCACTTT. This sequence encodes CASSPGQISSYNSPLHF. This chain uses TRBV5-1 with TRBJ1-6; 7 positions agree with TRBD1. Trimming at V came to 4 bases and at J to 0 bases, leaving 7 bases not matched to a gene. Germline V gives CDR1 SGHRS, CDR2 YFSETQ. The CDR3 sequence is 17 residues long.

The chain links TRBV2 to TRBJ2-7; 9 nucleotides line up with TRBD1. This CDR3 region has 13 residues. V lost 9 bases and J lost 4; bases outside the gene matches: 7. CDR1 SNHLY and CDR2 FYNNEI come from the germline V gene. The CDR3, as DNA: TGTGCCAGTGTCCGCGACAGGGGGTACGAGCAGTACTTC. As protein: CASVRDRGYEQYF.

The V gene is TRBV12-3 or TRBV12-4, the J gene TRBJ2-7, with D unresolved. Trimming cost V 6 bases and J 4 bases, with 13 bases left between them. CDR3 length equals 13 residues. The CDR3, as DNA: TGTGCCAGCAGGCCGGCAGCCACATACGAGCAGTACTTC. This codes for CASRPAATYEQYF.